This TCR beta chain originates from a study of T-cell memory formation after mild COVID-19. In the study overall: TCR clustering was largely donor specific.

TCRdb ran MiXCR on the 5' RACE reads and lists one entry per CDR3 protein. Of 200,000 to 300,000 distinct CDR3 sequences listed, over 15% are singletons. Study findings and constraints: Day 15 to 85 contracting clones showed balanced CD4/CD8; later expanders leaned CD4+. Second-wave clones that peaked on day 37 lacked confirmed SARS-CoV-2 specificity.

Germline V gene data show CDR1 as MGHRA and CDR2 as YSYEKL. The CDR3 runs to 15 residues. Trimming removed 2 bases at V and 4 bases at J, with 14 bases between. As regards this clonotype: What it binds is unknown. This may stem from a read error, because a much larger clone lies one nucleotide away.

The chain couples TRBV4-1 to TRBJ1-1; D is possibly TRBD1 (5 bases). This sequence originates from a young man who had mild COVID-19 (a few samples of this study predate the infection). Cell type and time point are not known. Sequenced input: PBMCs or a T cell subset sorted from them (not recorded which). This chain's CDR3 is CASSQFGGCSTEAFF. DNA for the CDR3: TGCGCCAGCAGCCAATTTGGGGGATGCAGCACTGAAGCTTTCTTT.